The rows below give T cell receptor beta chains drawn from one sample of a study of blood T cell repertoires in COVID-19. TCRdb's copy holds only in-frame clones and misses some; the assay was immunoSEQ multiplex PCR. The sample includes around 84,000 clones, 80% of them seen just once. Material for sequencing was peripheral blood. The origin of the receptors is a woman in her thirties or forties with active or convalescent COVID-19. The CDR3 runs from the conserved cysteine through the conserved F or W. Each record gives: J gene, clone size, V gene, D gene, CDR3 protein, CDR3 DNA. A D gene is named only where the DNA matches it firmly. For some rows the clone size is stated as once, few or many, or as a class when expanded; others skip it.

TRBJ2-1,once,TRBV2,NA,CASLKLGGTYYNEQFF,TGTGCCAGCCTAAAACTAGGGGGAACGTACTACAATGAGCAGTTCTTC
TRBJ1-1,NA,TRBV21-1,NA,CASSKGQWAFF,TGTGCCAGCAGCAAAGGACAGTGGGCTTTCTTT
TRBJ1-5,NA,TRBV6-2/TRBV6-3,NA,CASSFWDIHSNQPQHF,TGTGCCAGCAGTTTTTGGGACATCCATAGCAATCAGCCCCAGCATTTT
TRBJ1-2,NA,TRBV11-2,NA,CASSLSIGGGYTF,TGTGCCAGCAGCTTATCGATCGGCGGTGGCTACACCTTC
TRBJ1-3,few,TRBV11-2,NA,CASSLGQTGLGSGNTIYF,TGTGCCAGCAGCTTAGGGCAGACAGGCCTGGGCTCTGGAAACACCATATATTTT
TRBJ2-3,NA,TRBV24-1,NA,CATGSAGADTQYF,TGTGCCACCGGGTCTGCAGGGGCAGATACGCAGTATTTT
TRBJ2-3,NA,TRBV5-1,TRBD1,CASSLEGQGAHTQYF,TGCGCCAGCAGCTTGGAGGGACAGGGGGCCCATACGCAGTATTTT
TRBJ2-7,NA,TRBV18,NA,CASSPYLGPIYEQYF,TGTGCCAGCTCACCATATCTGGGCCCCATATACGAGCAGTACTTC
TRBJ1-2,NA,TRBV6-6,NA,CASSSPRGPLTAGYTF,TGTGCCAGCAGTTCCCCCAGGGGCCCACTAACTGCGGGCTACACCTTC
TRBJ1-5,NA,TRBV16,NA,CASSQLRVRSPQHF,TGTGCCAGCAGCCAATTGAGGGTACGATCGCCCCAGCATTTT
TRBJ1-5,NA,TRBV6-2/TRBV6-3,NA,CASSYAKNQPQHF,TGTGCCAGCAGTTACGCGAAAAATCAGCCCCAGCATTTT
TRBJ2-7,NA,TRBV5-1,NA,CASSLGPQNYEQYF,TGCGCCAGCAGCTTGGGGCCGCAAAACTACGAGCAGTACTTC
TRBJ2-4,NA,TRBV29-1,TRBD2,CSAGTSGRDIQYF,TGCAGCGCCGGGACTAGCGGGAGGGACATTCAGTACTTC
TRBJ2-1,once,TRBV27,NA,CASSAPGRRVDEQFF,TGTGCCAGCAGCGCTCCGGGGAGACGTGTGGATGAGCAGTTCTTC
TRBJ2-1,NA,TRBV15,TRBD2,CATSTLFALADPDYNEQFF,TGTGCCACCAGCACCTTATTCGCACTAGCGGACCCTGACTACAATGAGCAGTTCTTC
TRBJ2-7,few,TRBV24-1,TRBD1,CATAEGGRYEQYF,TGTGCCACCGCCGAAGGGGGCCGATACGAGCAGTACTTC
TRBJ1-6,NA,TRBV5-6,TRBD1,CASSTGQGTSPLHF,TGTGCCAGCAGCACAGGACAGGGAACTTCACCCCTCCACTTT
TRBJ1-6,once,TRBV21-1,NA,CASSKDLGGCNSPLHF,TGTGCCAGCAGCAAAGATTTGGGAGGTTGTAATTCACCCCTCCACTTT
TRBJ1-1,NA,TRBV15,NA,CATSRGQMNTEAFF,TGTGCCACCAGCAGAGGACAGATGAACACTGAAGCTTTCTTT
TRBJ2-7,medium-sized,TRBV5-5,NA,CASSLGAKPGYEQYF,TGTGCCAGCAGCTTGGGTGCTAAGCCTGGCTACGAGCAGTACTTC
TRBJ2-3,NA,TRBV29-1,NA,CSVERGGMADTQYF,TGCAGCGTTGAAAGGGGGGGTATGGCAGATACGCAGTATTTT
TRBJ1-1,NA,TRBV27,TRBD1,CASRVQGGTEAFF,TGTGCCAGCAGGGTACAGGGGGGCACTGAAGCTTTCTTT
TRBJ2-3,NA,TRBV13,TRBD2,CASSSSSGGITDTQYF,TGTGCCAGCAGCTCTTCTAGCGGGGGGATCACAGATACGCAGTATTTT
TRBJ2-1,NA,TRBV15,NA,CATSRYYNEQFF,TGTGCCACCAGCAGGTATTACAATGAGCAGTTCTTC
TRBJ1-2,NA,TRBV18,TRBD1,CASSPTPDRVTNYGYTF,TGTGCCAGCTCACCTACCCCGGACAGGGTCACAAACTATGGCTACACCTTC
TRBJ1-2,NA,TRBV10-1,NA,CASSGSTAYGYTF,TGCGCCAGCAGTGGATCGACAGCCTATGGCTACACCTTC
TRBJ1-2,NA,TRBV5-5,NA,CASSRQGFGYTF,TGTGCCAGCAGCCGCCAGGGTTTTGGCTACACCTTC
TRBJ1-6,NA,TRBV7-3,TRBD1,CASSLPDRVNYKSHSPLHF,TGTGCCAGCAGCTTACCGGACAGGGTAAATTACAAGAGCCATTCACCCCTCCACTTT
TRBJ2-7,NA,TRBV10-3,TRBD1,CAISLQGADEQYF,TGTGCCATCAGCTTACAGGGGGCGGATGAGCAGTACTTC
TRBJ1-5,NA,TRBV19,TRBD1,CASSKGQAPQPQHF,TGTGCCAGTAGTAAAGGACAGGCCCCACAGCCCCAGCATTTT
TRBJ2-7,NA,TRBV19,TRBD1,CATTPPGTGAYEQYF,TGTGCCACCACACCCCCCGGGACAGGGGCCTACGAGCAGTACTTC
TRBJ1-5,NA,TRBV19,TRBD1,CASSITWTGDDQPQHF,TGTGCCAGTAGTATTACCTGGACAGGGGATGATCAGCCCCAGCATTTT
TRBJ2-1,NA,TRBV19,TRBD1,CASSGTGGWNEQFF,TGTGCCAGTAGTGGGACAGGGGGCTGGAATGAGCAGTTCTTC
TRBJ2-2,NA,TRBV21-1,NA,CASSKAPGVLFF,TGTGCCAGCAGCAAAGCTCCGGGAGTGCTGTTTTTT
TRBJ1-2,NA,TRBV10-3,NA,CAISESTQGRGYTF,TGTGCCATCAGTGAGTCGACTCAGGGAAGGGGCTACACCTTC
TRBJ2-2,few,TRBV4-3,TRBD2,CASSQALPGGGVTGELFF,TGCGCCAGCAGCCAAGCATTGCCTGGCGGGGGGGTCACCGGGGAGCTGTTTTTT
TRBJ2-2,once,TRBV6-6,NA,CASSPMGGASNTGELFF,TGTGCCAGCAGTCCAATGGGGGGGGCCTCGAACACCGGGGAGCTGTTTTTT